This passage covers 17 T cell receptor beta chains from one sample sequenced in a study of cytomegalovirus exposure and HLA in healthy donors. The PCR was carried out with 60 Vbeta primers and 13 Jbeta primers. Clones were sequenced by immunoSEQ multiplex PCR, and TCRdb holds only the in-frame ones, with some missing. The sample lists 170,000 or so clones, 80% occurring once. The source material was PBMCs. Receptors originate from a man aged 35-49 years in good health and CMV-seronegative.

The rearrangement uses TRBV7-2 and TRBJ2-5, with D uncertain. Trimming took off 2 bases at V and 8 bases at J, with 15 bases between the two ends. CDR1 and CDR2 from the germline V gene are SGHTA and FQGNSA. This CDR3 is 14 amino acids long. The CDR3, as DNA: TGTGCCAGCAGCTTACTCGGAGAGTTTAGCACCCAGTACTTC. Translation: CASSLLGEFSTQYF.

This chain joins TRBV30 and TRBJ2-1, with 8 bases lining up with TRBD2. V lost 4 bases, J lost 7 bases, and 12 bases stayed unmatched. CDR1 and CDR2 (germline): GTSNPN, SVGIG (reference sequence). The length of the CDR3 is 15 residues. Here the CDR3 reads CAWKREGLVWNEQFF. Written as DNA, the CDR3 is TGTGCCTGGAAACGCGAGGGACTAGTCTGGAATGAGCAGTTCTTC. The full variable domain, its missing parts supplied by reference TRBV30 and TRBJ2-1, is SQTIHQWPATLVQPVGSPLSLECTVEGTSNPNLYWYRQAAGRGLQLLFYSVGIGQISSEVPQNLSASRPQDRQFILSSKKLLLSDSGFYLCAWKREGLVWNEQFFGPGTRLTVL.

The chain has TRBV29-1 and TRBJ1-1; D is undetermined. The CDR3 has 13 residues. The germline CDR1 and CDR2 sequences are SQVTM and ANQGSEA. Trimming stripped 0 bases from V and 4 bases from J, with 9 bases between. The CDR3 sequence: CSVEDRESTEAFF. The DNA for the CDR3 is TGCAGCGTTGAAGATCGAGAGAGCACTGAAGCTTTCTTT.

The rearrangement joins TRBV7-9 to TRBJ2-5, with 11 bases aligning to TRBD2. Trimming cost V 8 bases and J 4 bases; bases outside gene matches: 6. The CDR3 is made up of 14 amino acids. The germline V gene encodes CDR1 SEHNR and CDR2 FQNEAQ (reference sequence). Here the CDR3 reads CASQLAGGRETQYF. In nucleotides, the CDR3 is TGTGCCAGCCAATTAGCGGGGGGGCGAGAGACCCAGTACTTC.

This chain connects TRBV10-3 to TRBJ2-3; D call uncertain. Germline CDR1 is ENHRY and CDR2 is SYGVKD. The CDR3 sequence is 12 residues long. V was shortened by 5 bases and J by 0 bases, with 3 bases between the two germline ends. The CDR3 reads CAISPSTDTQYF. In nucleotides, the CDR3 is TGTGCCATCAGTCCTAGCACAGATACGCAGTATTTT.

About this clone itself: Its ends do not fully match the called genes, so a read error is possible. J is TRBJ2-1 and V is TRBV5-4; TRBD2 is a possible D gene (5 bases). There are 12 residues in the CDR3. Looked up from germline, CDR1 is SGHNT and CDR2 is YYREEE (reference sequence). The CDR3 sequence: CASSLDRGSTVF. The CDR3, as DNA: TGTGCCAGCAGCTTGGACCGGGGATCAACGGTCTTC.

The chain has TRBV19 and TRBJ1-2; TRBD1 matches 10 bases. The CDR3 totals 14 residues. J lost 2 bases, V lost 5 bases, and 2 bases had no gene match. Germline CDR1 LNHDA, CDR2 SQIVND (reference sequence). CDR3 DNA: TGTGCCAGTAGTTGGGGACAGGGGAACTATGGCTACACCTTC. Encoded protein: CASSWGQGNYGYTF.

V and J are TRBV21-1 and TRBJ2-7; the table's D call TRBD2 went unverified against the DNA. TRBV21-1 is tagged as a pseudogene. The length of the CDR3 is 17 residues. The DNA for the CDR3 is TGTGCCAGCAGCAAAGCGCTCTTCCTAGCGGTGTTCATAGAGCAGTACTTC. Translated, it gives CASSKALFLAVFIEQYF.

This clone has only a few counts. The junction departs from germline at one end; a sequencing error may be responsible. The gene calls are TRBV7-9 and TRBJ2-7, with TRBD2 matching over 9 bases. This CDR3 region has 16 residues. The germline V gene encodes CDR1 SEHNR and CDR2 FQNEAQ (reference sequence). DNA for the CDR3: TGTTCCAGCAGCTTAGCGCCTAGCGGGAAACCCTACGAGCAGTACTTC. It specifies CSSSLAPSGKPYEQYF.

This clone was counted once. The gene calls are TRBV29-1 and TRBJ2-1; 7 positions match TRBD2. CDR1 SQVTM and CDR2 ANQGSEA come from the germline V gene. Trimming cost V 6 bases and J 0 bases; bases outside gene matches: 11. The length of the CDR3 is 16 residues. The CDR3 here is CSVDPTSRSSYNEQFF. CDR3 nucleotide sequence: TGCAGCGTGGACCCGACTAGCCGCAGCTCCTACAATGAGCAGTTCTTC.

This chain connects TRBV7-2 to TRBJ1-1, with a possible D match to TRBD1 (5 bases). This CDR3 is built from 14 residues. Trimming cost V 8 bases and J 4 bases, with 17 bases left between them. Germline-derived CDR1 and CDR2 are SGHTA and FQGNSA. CDR3 amino acids: CASLSLWGGTEAFF. The CDR3 DNA is TGTGCCAGCCTTTCCCTGTGGGGGGGCACTGAAGCTTTCTTT. Looking up the rest from reference TRBV7-2 and TRBJ1-1 gives the full variable domain: GAGVSQSPSNKVTEKGKDVELRCDPISGHTALYWYRQSLGQGLEFLIYFQGNSAPDKSGLPSDRFSAERTGGSVSTLTIQRTQQEDSAVYLCASLSLWGGTEAFFGQGTRLTVV.

The rearrangement links TRBV7-9 to TRBJ2-3; D is possibly TRBD1 (6 bases). The ends were cut back, 5 bases at V and 5 bases at J, with 17 bases in the middle. Looked up from germline, CDR1 is SEHNR and CDR2 is FQNEAQ (reference sequence). The CDR3 runs 15 residues. The CDR3 DNA is TGTGCCAGCAGCCAGGGGACACTGGGTATAGATACGCAGTATTTT. As protein: CASSQGTLGIDTQYF.

The chain combines TRBV7-9 with TRBJ1-5, with 7 positions matching TRBD1. The germline V gene has CDR1 SEHNR and CDR2 FQNEAQ (reference sequence). The CDR3 is 14 amino acids. Unmatched junction bases numbered 5, after V lost 6 bases and J lost 3 bases. CDR3 residues: CASSPGQANQPQHF. The CDR3 bases are TGTGCCAGCAGTCCAGGACAGGCCAATCAGCCCCAGCATTTT.

This chain connects TRBV28 to TRBJ1-2, with 7 bases lining up with TRBD1. V lost 6 bases to trimming and J lost 5 bases; unmatched junction nucleotides: 12. CDR3 length equals 15 residues. Germline V CDR1 and CDR2: MDHEN, SYDVKM. CDR3 in amino acids: CASSSIRQGSYGYTF. DNA for the CDR3: TGTGCCAGCAGCTCGATTAGACAGGGATCGTATGGCTACACCTTC.

The chain links TRBV4-1 to TRBJ2-3; 8 bases fit TRBD2. Germline V gene sequence: CDR1 MGHRA, CDR2 YSYEKL. This CDR3 contains 17 residues. Losses at the gene ends were 4 bases for V and 1 base for J; bases not matched to a gene: 10. CDR3 nucleotide sequence: TGCGCCAGCAGCCCCCACCCGGGGCGGGGGGGCACAGATACGCAGTATTTT. Its translation: CASSPHPGRGGTDTQYF.

This chain uses TRBV7-8 with TRBJ2-1; 8 bases are shared with TRBD1. This CDR3 is 14 amino acids long. Germline assignment: CDR1 SGHVS and CDR2 FQNEAQ. J was trimmed by 6 bases and V by 7 bases; bases with no gene match: 8. CDR3 region: CASIPGQEGNEQFF. In DNA form, the CDR3 reads TGTGCCAGCATCCCGGGACAGGAGGGCAATGAGCAGTTCTTC.

The rearrangement links TRBV6-6 to TRBJ2-7; 13 bases align to TRBD2. The CDR3 has 15 amino acids. V was pared by 2 bases and J by 4 bases, with 2 bases of the junction left unmatched. Looked up from germline, CDR1 is MNHNY and CDR2 is SVGAGI (reference sequence). This chain's CDR3 is CASSYGLAGEYEQYF. As DNA, the CDR3 is TGTGCCAGCAGTTACGGACTAGCGGGGGAATACGAGCAGTACTTC.